The 9 T cell receptor beta chains presented below share a single source sample, sequenced in a study of T cell repertoires in cytomegalovirus infection. TCRdb re-derived calls from the reads in MiXCR, one entry per CDR3 protein. The sample has roughly 800,000 distinct CDR3 sequences; just under 30% are singletons. Their target antigens are unknown. Sequencing used cultured CD8+ T cells from PBMCs, obtained from culture after CMV antigen stimulation. All receptors derive from a human donor in good health (CMV status not recorded). Some clones in this sample may be carry-over from other donors' samples.

This clonotype came up many times. This chain joins TRBV12-3 or TRBV12-4 and TRBJ2-1; D uncertain. The CDR3 totals 15 residues. Deletions cut 5 bases from V and 4 bases from J, with 15 bases between. CDR3 in DNA: TGTGCCAGCAGTCAGCCCCCCGGATCGTACAATGAGCAGTTCTTC. Translated, it gives CASSQPPGSYNEQFF.

This clonotype has a handful of counts. The rearrangement links TRBV27 to TRBJ1-1; possibly TRBD1 for D (5 bases). From germline, CDR1 is MNHEY and CDR2 SMNVEV (reference sequence). V lost 6 bases to trimming and J lost 5 bases, with 19 bases between them. This CDR3 contains 15 residues. In DNA, the CDR3 is TGTGCCAGCAGGACAGACTTTCATGAAGAAACTGAAGCTTTCTTT. Encoded protein: CASRTDFHEETEAFF.

The V gene is TRBV27, the J gene TRBJ1-2; the match to TRBD1 covers 8 bases. Trimming took 3 bases from V and 1 from J; bases not matched to a gene: 7. The CDR3 length is 16 residues. The germline V gene has CDR1 MNHEY and CDR2 SMNVEV (reference sequence). CDR3 sequence (DNA): TGTGCCAGCAGTTTGACAGGGGATGTGGGTAACTATGGCTACACCTTC. It specifies CASSLTGDVGNYGYTF.

Concerning this clonotype itself: With a much larger clone just one base away, this may be a read error. The chain combines TRBV7-8 with TRBJ1-5, with a tentative D call TRBD1 (6 bases). The V gene's germline CDR1 is SGHVS and CDR2 FQNEAQ. The CDR3 contains 14 residues. As DNA, the CDR3 is TGTGCCAGCACCCAAGGGGGAGGTAGTCAGCCCCAGCTTTTT. As protein: CASTQGGGSQPQLF.

V gene TRBV9 combines with J gene TRBJ2-5, with 10 bases lining up with TRBD1. Germline lookup yields CDR1 SGDLS and CDR2 YYNGEE. With 4 bases clipped from V and 4 bases from J, the junction kept 13 bases outside the gene matches. CDR3 size: 17 residues. The DNA for the CDR3 is TGTGCCAGCAGCCCCCACTCCGGGACAGGGGCTGCAGAGACCCAGTACTTC. Translating it yields CASSPHSGTGAAETQYF.

This rearrangement joins TRBV5-4 to TRBJ2-7; TRBD2 might be the D (5 bases). Deletions cut 5 bases from V and 2 bases from J, with 11 bases between. CDR3 length: 13 amino acids. Looked up from germline, CDR1 is SGHNT and CDR2 is YYREEE (reference sequence). This chain's CDR3 is CASRNPEAYEQYF. CDR3 DNA: TGTGCCAGCAGGAACCCGGAGGCCTACGAGCAGTACTTC.

This clonotype was picked up a small number of times. This chain connects TRBV7-8 to TRBJ1-6; D is undetermined. From germline, CDR1 is SGHVS and CDR2 FQNEAQ. There are 18 residues in the CDR3. V shed 0 bases and J shed 0 bases, with 12 bases lying between them. In DNA form, the CDR3 reads TGTGCCAGCAGCTTAGCGCTTGGGGAAAGCTCCTATAATTCACCCCTCCACTTT. It yields the protein CASSLALGESSYNSPLHF.

This clonotype was observed a few times. The chain joins TRBV20-1 to TRBJ2-1; the D is unclear. The length of the CDR3 is 14 residues. Germline V gene sequence: CDR1 DFQATT, CDR2 SNEGSKA (reference sequence). The V end lost 6 bases, the J end lost 0 bases, and 12 bases lay between the germline ends. The CDR3 nucleotides read TGCAGTGCCCGAAGACTCGACTCCTACAATGAGCAGTTCTTC. The encoded protein is CSARRLDSYNEQFF.

This clonotype came up a few times. The V and J genes are TRBV6-1 and TRBJ2-2; 7 bases agree with TRBD1. Germline V CDR1 and CDR2: MNHNS, SASEGT. The CDR3 sequence is 17 residues long. The V segment lost 5 bases and the J segment 3 bases; nucleotides outside the gene matches: 12. Here the CDR3 reads CASSPDTEGAYTGELFF. For the CDR3, the DNA is TGTGCCAGCAGTCCCGACACCGAGGGGGCGTACACCGGGGAGCTGTTTTTT.